The clone carrying this T cell receptor beta chain was seen a handful of times. Its specificity is unknown. This specimen comes from a study of regulatory T cells in long-lasting Graves disease. Turning to the study itself: The criterion for persistent Graves' disease was over 5 years of antithyroid drugs with positive TSH receptor antibodies. Whole-study findings and limits: When disease was persistent, TRBV28, TRBJ1-2 and TRBJ2-5 were the favored segments. New patients shared approximately 930 public clonotypes, fewer than the approximately 2,700 shared by persistent patients.

Combining iRepertoire HTBI primers with Arm-PCR of CDR3 regions, the authors built TCR beta libraries. TCRdb passed the multiplex PCR reads through MiXCR, listing each CDR3 protein once. Among hundreds of thousands of distinct CDR3 sequences listed, around 20% were seen once. The V gene lost 5 bases and the J gene lost 3 bases, with 13 bases spanning the gap. From germline, CDR1 is MNHNS and CDR2 SASEGT. The CDR3 sequence is 14 residues long. Time point in this sample: persistent/refractory GD, antithyroid drugs over 5 years with positive TRAb. PBMC-derived RNA was used for the TCR library. Graves' disease diagnosis used American Thyroid Association guidelines.

This clonotype originated in a female donor with Graves disease. The chain combines TRBV6-1 with TRBJ1-1, with D possibly being TRBD1 (5 bases). Sequencing used peripheral blood mononuclear cells (PBMCs), obtained when the disease was refractory, from a patient treated with antithyroid drugs. CDR3 loop: CASSNLQDYTEAFF. Here the CDR3 DNA reads TGTGCCAGCAGTAACCTACAGGATTACACTGAAGCTTTCTTT.